What follows is one T cell receptor (beta chain) and its context. It lacks a known antigen. No per-base quality is available; no much larger clone lies one base away. The CDR3, cysteine through phenylalanine, is 18 amino acids long. Only the CDR3 region is kept as DNA, spanning 54 bases read in frame from base 1. V trim: 0 bases; J trim: 6 bases; unmatched bases: 12. Sequences LGHNA (CDR1) and YNFKEQ (CDR2) are obtained from the germline V gene. This sample was included in a study of cytomegalovirus exposure and HLA in healthy donors (dated 2017 in TCRdb). Study-level background: An earlier analysis of roughly 610 of the donors reported 276 Gb of sequence data and 117 million unique TCR beta sequences obtained from roughly 180 million T cells. High-throughput TCR immunosequencing, statistical association of individual TCRs with disease status, and machine learning were combined to predict cytomegalovirus infection status. The study was designed to test whether signatures of past pathogen exposure could be identified by cataloging public T cell receptors. In addition to the first cohort of roughly 700 subjects, a separate validation cohort of approximately 130 different subjects was used. Of the 398 genotyped donors, approximately 80% fell in the genetic ancestry cluster associated with self-reported Caucasian donors. The later analysis used no new phenotypic data to find candidate immune exposures, relying instead on TCR beta sequences and their occurrence across donors. A later analysis re-analyzed previously published TCR beta repertoires from 550 to 700 donors and added high-resolution HLA genotyping to study TCR occurrence patterns. Roughly 5 DR-DQ haplotypes were handled as single units for association and clustering, since linkage in the cohort was strong. An early release covering around 630 HLA-typed donors comprised 250 to 350 gigabases of sequencing data and 65 million to 100 million unique TCR sequences. Every repertoire in the discovery cohort had been generated on one and the same sequencing platform. Donor age, sex, ethnicity and CMV serostatus were collected together with the repertoire data. HLA typing covered class I and class II loci at four-digit resolution. An earlier analysis of around 580 of the donors used high-throughput TCR beta sequencing to judge whether each TCR beta V gene segment behaved as functional or pseudogenic. The number of donors typed differed by locus, with about 629-640 for A, B, C, DRB1 and DQB1, around 560 for DQA1, 600 to 610 for DPA1, and roughly 450 for DPB1. The study used immunosequencing to profile the T cell repertoires of 670 or so subjects and linked those repertoires to cytomegalovirus serostatus. A later genetic analysis used genome-wide SNP genotypes for about three fifths of the roughly 700 donors, treating that subset as a discovery cohort. Among about 360 genotyped donors of the cohort, an average of around 240,000 unique TCR beta nucleotide sequences were sequenced per donor, roughly a sixth of them non-productive.

The cohort consisted of 650 to 700 healthy bone marrow donors. At the time of sampling, every cohort member was nominally healthy, though immune exposures that went unrecorded were likely present. The donor tested CMV seropositive, placing the donor among the roughly 300 seropositive members of the cohort. Every donor gave a peripheral blood sample, and the peripheral blood mononuclear cells from that sample were used for TCR beta sequencing. The Qiagen DNeasy Blood Extraction Kit was used to extract genomic DNA from the blood cell samples. Library preparation employed the immunoSEQ multiplex PCR assay. For the multiplex PCR, a mixture combining 60 forward primers for TCR Vbeta segments and 13 reverse primers for TCR Jbeta segments was used. Amplification of the CDR3 region of rearranged TCR beta genes was performed with a multiplex PCR assay on genomic DNA. Amplified TCR beta libraries were sequenced as 87-base-pair reads on the Illumina HiSeq System. For the original study's pipeline: In a later analysis, around 80 million unique TCR beta chains were counted across the 500 to 850 repertoires, and approximately 11 million of these chains were shared by at least two donors. To remove PCR and sequencing errors, raw reads were error-corrected and collapsed into unique sequences using a nearest-neighbor algorithm that merged closely related sequences. CDR3 sequences were aligned to IMGT reference sequences to assign V, D and J gene segments. Each retained sequence needed at least a six-nucleotide match to both a V gene segment and a J gene segment. A rearrangement counted as productive if the CDR3 had no stop codons and remained in frame with V and J, and every other rearrangement counted as non-productive. CDR3 was defined by IMGT convention, running from the second conserved V-encoded cysteine to the conserved J-encoded phenylalanine. The earlier analysis of 587 of the donors excluded any sequence lacking an unambiguous match to a single V gene segment. In an earlier analysis of several hundred of the donors, V segments were called functional above 56.7% productive rearrangements and were called segregating when the between-donor standard deviation exceeded 5%. A statistical classification framework was built to diagnose cytomegalovirus status from the catalog of TCR beta chain sequences. In a later analysis, TCR nucleotide sequences were compared against IMGT/GENE-DB human TR gene sequences so that V and J genes could be assigned. In a later analysis, CDR3 sequences and most-parsimonious VDJ recombination scenarios were assigned using the TCRdist pipeline. A later analysis defined each TCR beta chain by its CDR3 amino acid sequence plus V-gene family, and excluded reads lacking a unique V-gene family. In a later analysis, around 600 highly shared, low-generation-probability nucleotide sequences were removed to address suspected cross-contamination and a sequencing artifact. For each public chain, a later analysis derived a clonal expansion index from normalized ranks of inferred template counts within each repertoire. In a later analysis, generation probabilities were computed with a VDJ recombination model fitted to out-of-frame rearrangements, and the resulting probabilities were checked against IGoR. In a later analysis, hypergeometric tests were used to score TCR-TCR, TCR-HLA and TCR-CMV co-occurrence, with a repertoire-size bias correction applied to TCR pairs. A later analysis estimated false discovery rates by permuting HLA or CMV assignments 20 times. In a later analysis, co-occurring TCRs were grouped using DBSCAN, and TCRdist sequence similarity was added for clustering within HLA-allele-positive subsets. Repertoires with fewer than 30,000 or more than 120,000 public chains, plus five repertoires with anomalous nucleotide sharing, were excluded from co-occurrence clustering. The source is immuneACCESS, and TCRdb retained only in-frame sequences with V and J called. Part of the clones is not carried over; for the studies checked, unresolved V genes explain less than half of this, and the remainder is unexplained. V and J calls and clone size are copied from that table; D and trimming were computed from the DNA. The sample table holds 110,000 or so clones, of which nearly 70% were seen once. The ten largest clones capture 5.4% of the sample.

Paper-wide results and their limitations: In an earlier analysis of about 600 of the donors, most TCR beta V segments appeared in productive rearrangements about 90% or about 30% of the time, broadly matching IMGT annotations. A further reported finding was that TCR beta sequences accurately predicted the HLA-A and HLA-B alleles for most subjects in the first cohort. The 87-base-pair reads could not distinguish some IMGT-functional V segments, including TRBV6-2 and TRBV6-3, so those segments were excluded. In a later analysis, HLA-associated TCR beta chains were found to be more clonally expanded and to have lower generation probabilities than equally common non-associated chains. Assigning TCR associations to individual alleles was difficult when HLA alleles, especially DR and DQ, strongly co-occurred. A total of about 180 TCR beta chains were listed by the study as associated with cytomegalovirus. According to the authors, the approach could potentially be generalized to other disease states and immunological phenotypes. In a later genetic analysis, a missense DCLRE1C variant was associated with V-gene and J-gene trimming of TCR beta chains, and the association was replicated in an independent cohort. The classifier was reported to diagnose cytomegalovirus status with high specificity and sensitivity in both the original and validation cohorts. Because counts were too low, around 17 rarely observed V segments, including chromosome 9 orphons, were left out of the earlier analysis of about 620 of the donors. Because HLA typing was unavailable for some donors at each locus, only the typed subset was used in association tests. Most TCR sequences were observed very rarely across donors, whereas some public TCRs were present in many individuals. A later analysis associated around 16,000 TCR beta sequences with specific HLA alleles at a false discovery rate of 0.05. Linkage disequilibrium might explain the correlated functional status among segregating V segments, but an unknown experimental factor could not be ruled out. The presence/absence analyses assumed that sequencing depth was roughly uniform across donors, and that assumption may not be true. A later analysis found that TCR association rates varied across HLA loci, with DRB1 alleles showing the most associated TCRs and HLA-C alleles the fewest. Several of the top co-occurrence clusters appeared to be linked to parvovirus B19, influenza, CMV and Epstein-Barr virus, according to a later analysis. In vitro tests confirmed that a few of the cytomegalovirus-associated TCR beta chains recognize cytomegalovirus antigens. A group of highly shared sequence variants was considered likely to be a technical artifact of the sequencing pipeline. The only immune exposure information available for the cohort was CMV serostatus. Only TCR beta chains were sequenced in this cohort, and the absence of alpha or paired-chain data limited detectable features. Most CMV-associated TCR beta chains appeared to be HLA-restricted in a later analysis, and the HLA associations seemed to be driven largely by CMV exposure. A later genetic analysis reported fewer N-insertions in productive TCRs among donors in an Asian-associated ancestry cluster than the roughly 650-donor mean.

The sample consisted of PBMCs. Recombination linked TRBV4-2 to TRBJ2-1; TRBD1 lines up with 9 middle nucleotides. The TCR was taken from a woman in her 70s in good health and CMV-seropositive. The DNA sequence is as follows: TGTGCCAGCAGCCAAGATCTACAGGGGGCCGCCCGCGTCAATGAGCAGTTCTTC. This is translated as CASSQDLQGAARVNEQFF.